This T cell receptor (beta chain) was identified during a study of blood T cell repertoires in COVID-19. Overall study: COVID-19 samples, acute and convalescent, were from the United States, Italy and Spain. PBMCs, B-cell-depleted T cells, or T cells provided the cDNA or gDNA that made up the material.

This CDR3 comprises 15 residues. In germline, CDR1 is KGHDR, CDR2 SFDVKD. Losses at the gene ends were 2 bases for V and 0 bases for J; bases not matched to a gene: 2. Authors' processing steps: Reference gene primer amplification in the assay estimated nucleated cell counts. Repertoires were generated with immunoSEQ multiplex PCR, while TCRdb's copy carries only in-frame clones and drops some. The DNA gave D and trimming, while V, J and clone size come from that table. This sample yields under 45,000 clones, of which around 83% are seen a single time; about 44% belongs to the top ten. The source of this sequence is a woman at least 80 years old with active or convalescent COVID-19. The sequencing input was peripheral blood. The V gene is TRBV24-1, the J gene TRBJ1-2; 7 positions match TRBD1. The CDR3 loop reads CATSDSQGSNYGYTF. The CDR3 coding sequence is TGTGCCACCAGTGATTCACAGGGGTCTAACTATGGCTACACCTTC.